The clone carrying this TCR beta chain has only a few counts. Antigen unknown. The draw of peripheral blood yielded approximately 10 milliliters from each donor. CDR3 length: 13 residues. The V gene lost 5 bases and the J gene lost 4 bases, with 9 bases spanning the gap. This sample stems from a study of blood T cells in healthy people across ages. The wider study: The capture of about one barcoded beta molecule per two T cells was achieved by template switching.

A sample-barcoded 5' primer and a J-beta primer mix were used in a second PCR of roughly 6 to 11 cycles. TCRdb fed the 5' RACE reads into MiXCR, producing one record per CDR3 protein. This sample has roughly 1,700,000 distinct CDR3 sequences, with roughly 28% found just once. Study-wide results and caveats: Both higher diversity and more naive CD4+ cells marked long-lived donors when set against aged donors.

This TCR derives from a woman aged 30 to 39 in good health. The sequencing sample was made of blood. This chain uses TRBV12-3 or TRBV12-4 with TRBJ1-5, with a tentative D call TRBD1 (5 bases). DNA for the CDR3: TGTGCCAGCAGTGGACACCTAAATCAGCCCCAGCATTTT. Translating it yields CASSGHLNQPQHF.